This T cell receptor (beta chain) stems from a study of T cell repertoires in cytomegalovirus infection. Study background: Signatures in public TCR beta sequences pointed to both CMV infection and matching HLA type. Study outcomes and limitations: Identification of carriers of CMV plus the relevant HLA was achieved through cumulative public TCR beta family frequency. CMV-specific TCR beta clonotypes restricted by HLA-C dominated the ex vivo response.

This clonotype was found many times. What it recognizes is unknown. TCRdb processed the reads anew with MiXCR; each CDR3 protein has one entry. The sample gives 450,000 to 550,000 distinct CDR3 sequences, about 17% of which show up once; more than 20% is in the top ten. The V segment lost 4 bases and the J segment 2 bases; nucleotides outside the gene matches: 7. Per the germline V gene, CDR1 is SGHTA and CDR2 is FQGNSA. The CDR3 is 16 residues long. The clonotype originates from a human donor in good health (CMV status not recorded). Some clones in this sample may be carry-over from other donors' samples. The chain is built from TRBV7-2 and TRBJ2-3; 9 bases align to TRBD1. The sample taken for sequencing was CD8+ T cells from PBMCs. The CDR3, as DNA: TGTGCCAGCAGCTGGAACAGGGGGCTCATCACAGATACGCAGTATTTT. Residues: CASSWNRGLITDTQYF.